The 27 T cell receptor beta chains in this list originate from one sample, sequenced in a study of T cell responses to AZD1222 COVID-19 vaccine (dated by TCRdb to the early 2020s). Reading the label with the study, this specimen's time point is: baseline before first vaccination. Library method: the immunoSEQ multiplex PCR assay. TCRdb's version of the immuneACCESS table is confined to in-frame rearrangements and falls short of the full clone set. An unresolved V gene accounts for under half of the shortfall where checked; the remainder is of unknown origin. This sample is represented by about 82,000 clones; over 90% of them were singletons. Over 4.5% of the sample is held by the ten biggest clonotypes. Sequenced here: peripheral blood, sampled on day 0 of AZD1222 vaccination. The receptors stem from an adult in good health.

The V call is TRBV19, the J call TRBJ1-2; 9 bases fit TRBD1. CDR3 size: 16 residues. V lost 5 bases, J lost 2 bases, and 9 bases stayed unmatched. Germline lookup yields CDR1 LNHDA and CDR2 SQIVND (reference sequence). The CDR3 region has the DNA TGTGCCAGTAGTCCCCGTCAACAGGGGGCGAACTATGGCTACACCTTC. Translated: CASSPRQQGANYGYTF.

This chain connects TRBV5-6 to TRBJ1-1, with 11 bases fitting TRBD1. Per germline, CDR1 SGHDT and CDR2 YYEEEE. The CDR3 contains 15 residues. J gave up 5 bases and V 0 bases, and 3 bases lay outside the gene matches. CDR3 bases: TGTGCCAGCAGCTTGGTAGGGACAGGGGGGACTGAAGCTTTCTTT. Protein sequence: CASSLVGTGGTEAFF.

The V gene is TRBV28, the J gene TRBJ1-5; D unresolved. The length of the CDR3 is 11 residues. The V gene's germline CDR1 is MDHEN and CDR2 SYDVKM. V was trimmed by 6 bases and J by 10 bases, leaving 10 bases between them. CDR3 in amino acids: CASSGPSPQHF. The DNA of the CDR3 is TGTGCCAGCAGCGGGCCTAGTCCCCAGCATTTT.

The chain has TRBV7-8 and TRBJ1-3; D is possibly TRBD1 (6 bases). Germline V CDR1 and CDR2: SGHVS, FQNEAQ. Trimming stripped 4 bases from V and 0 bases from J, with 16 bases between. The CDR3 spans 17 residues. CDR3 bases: TGTGCCAGCAGCTCTTACAGGGAAGGGGGCTCTGGAAACACCATATATTTT. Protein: CASSSYREGGSGNTIYF.

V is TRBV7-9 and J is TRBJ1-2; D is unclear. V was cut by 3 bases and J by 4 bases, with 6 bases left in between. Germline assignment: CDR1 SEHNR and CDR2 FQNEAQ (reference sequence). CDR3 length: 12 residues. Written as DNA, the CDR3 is TGTGCCAGCAGCTTCGACGGCTATGGCTACACCTTC. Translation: CASSFDGYGYTF.

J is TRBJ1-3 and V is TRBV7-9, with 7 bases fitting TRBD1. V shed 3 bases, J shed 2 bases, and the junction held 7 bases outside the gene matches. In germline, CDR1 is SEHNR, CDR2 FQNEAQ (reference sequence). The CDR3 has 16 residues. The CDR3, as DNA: TGTGCCAGCAGCTTTTTGGCAACAGGGGCTGGAAACACCATATATTTT. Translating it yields CASSFLATGAGNTIYF.

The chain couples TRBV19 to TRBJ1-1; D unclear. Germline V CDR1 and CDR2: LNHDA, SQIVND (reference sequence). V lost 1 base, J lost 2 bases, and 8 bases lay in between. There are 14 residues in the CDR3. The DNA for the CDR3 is TGTGCCAGTAGTATAGGCCCGATAAACACTGAAGCTTTCTTT. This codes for CASSIGPINTEAFF.

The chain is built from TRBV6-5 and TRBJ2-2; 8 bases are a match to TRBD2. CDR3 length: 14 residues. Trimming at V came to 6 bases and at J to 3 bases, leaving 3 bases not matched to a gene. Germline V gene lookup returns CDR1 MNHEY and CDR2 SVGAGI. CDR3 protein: CASRRGGDTGELFF. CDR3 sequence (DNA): TGTGCCAGCAGACGGGGGGGCGACACCGGGGAGCTGTTTTTT.

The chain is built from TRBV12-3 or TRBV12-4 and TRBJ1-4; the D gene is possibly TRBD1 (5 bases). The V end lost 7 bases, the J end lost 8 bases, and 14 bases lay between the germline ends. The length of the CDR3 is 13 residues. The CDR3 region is CASKRQGGEKLFF. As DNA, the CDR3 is TGTGCCAGCAAAAGGCAGGGAGGAGAAAAACTGTTTTTT.

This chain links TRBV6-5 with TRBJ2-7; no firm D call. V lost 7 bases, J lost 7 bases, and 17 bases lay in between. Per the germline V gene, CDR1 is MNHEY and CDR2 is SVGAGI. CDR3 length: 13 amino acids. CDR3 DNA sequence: TGTGCCAGCACACTGCCTGGGTCTGAAGAGCAGTACTTC. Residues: CASTLPGSEEQYF.

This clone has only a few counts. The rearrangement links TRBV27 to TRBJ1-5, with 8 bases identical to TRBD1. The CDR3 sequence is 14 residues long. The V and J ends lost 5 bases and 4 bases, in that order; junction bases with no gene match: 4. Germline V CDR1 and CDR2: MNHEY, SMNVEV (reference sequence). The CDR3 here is CASSGQGGNQPQHF. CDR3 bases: TGTGCCAGCAGTGGACAGGGAGGGAATCAGCCCCAGCATTTT.

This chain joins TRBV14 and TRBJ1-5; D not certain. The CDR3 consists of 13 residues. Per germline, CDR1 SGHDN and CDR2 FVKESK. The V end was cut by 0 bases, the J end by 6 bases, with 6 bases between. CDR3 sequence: CASSQEEGQPQHF. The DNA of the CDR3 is TGTGCCAGCAGCCAAGAAGAGGGTCAGCCCCAGCATTTT.

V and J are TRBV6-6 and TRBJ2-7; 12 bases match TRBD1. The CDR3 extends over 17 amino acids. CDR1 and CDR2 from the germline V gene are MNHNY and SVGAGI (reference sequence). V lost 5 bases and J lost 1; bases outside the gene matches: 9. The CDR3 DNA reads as TGTGCCAGCAGTCGTTCATTGGGACAGGGGGCTTCCTACGAGCAGTACTTC. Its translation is CASSRSLGQGASYEQYF.

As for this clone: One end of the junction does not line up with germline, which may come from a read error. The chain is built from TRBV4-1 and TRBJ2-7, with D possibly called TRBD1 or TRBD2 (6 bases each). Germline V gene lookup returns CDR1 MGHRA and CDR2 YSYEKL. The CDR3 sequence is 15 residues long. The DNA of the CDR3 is TGCGCCAGCAGCCAAGATCACGGGGGCTCCGACGAGCAGTACTTC. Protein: CASSQDHGGSDEQYF.

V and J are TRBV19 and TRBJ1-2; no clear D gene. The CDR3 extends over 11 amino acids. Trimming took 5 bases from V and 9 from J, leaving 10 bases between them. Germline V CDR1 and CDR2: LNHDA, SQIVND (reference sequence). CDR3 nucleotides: TGTGCCAGTAGTCTATATGAAAGCTACACCTTC. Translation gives CASSLYESYTF. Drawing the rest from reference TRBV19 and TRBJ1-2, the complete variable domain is DGGITQSPKYLFRKEGQNVTLSCEQNLNHDAMYWYRQDPGQGLRLIYYSQIVNDFQKGDIAEGYSVSREKKESFPLTVTSAQKNPTAFYLCASSLYESYTFGSGTRLTVV.

The CDR3 region is CASSVVGDWNTEAFF. The CDR3 bases are TGTGCCAGCAGCGTAGTAGGGGACTGGAACACTGAAGCTTTCTTT. The chain combines TRBV9 with TRBJ1-1; tentative D call: TRBD1 (5 bases). Trimming shortened V by 0 bases and J by 1 base, and 10 bases separated the two germline ends. Germline V gene data show CDR1 as SGDLS and CDR2 as YYNGEE. CDR3 length equals 15 residues. Based on the CDR3 plus reference TRBV9 and TRBJ1-1, the full variable domain is DSGVTQTPKHLITATGQRVTLRCSPRSGDLSVYWYQQSLDQGLQFLIQYYNGEERAKGNILERFSAQQFPDLHSELNLSSLELGDSALYFCASSVVGDWNTEAFFGQGTRLTVV.

The chain's CDR3 is CASSLIGSVTEAFF. In DNA form, the CDR3 reads TGTGCCAGCAGTTTAATAGGGTCAGTAACTGAAGCTTTCTTT. The rearrangement joins TRBV28 to TRBJ1-1, with D hard to call. Trimming removed 2 bases at V and 5 bases at J, with 12 bases between. The CDR3 loop spans 14 amino acids. The germline gives CDR1 MDHEN, CDR2 SYDVKM.

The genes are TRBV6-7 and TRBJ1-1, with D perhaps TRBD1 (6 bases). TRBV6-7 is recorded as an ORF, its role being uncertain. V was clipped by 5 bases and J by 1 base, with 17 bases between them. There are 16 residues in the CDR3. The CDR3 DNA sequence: TGTGCCAGCAGTAATCCCGGGACACCCGAGAACACTGAAGCTTTCTTT. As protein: CASSNPGTPENTEAFF.

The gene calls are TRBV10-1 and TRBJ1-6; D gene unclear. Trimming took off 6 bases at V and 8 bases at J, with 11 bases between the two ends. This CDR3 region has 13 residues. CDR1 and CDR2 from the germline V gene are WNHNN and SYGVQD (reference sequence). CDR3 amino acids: CASRVYDDSPLHF. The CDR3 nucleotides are TGCGCCAGCAGGGTTTATGACGATTCACCCCTCCACTTT.

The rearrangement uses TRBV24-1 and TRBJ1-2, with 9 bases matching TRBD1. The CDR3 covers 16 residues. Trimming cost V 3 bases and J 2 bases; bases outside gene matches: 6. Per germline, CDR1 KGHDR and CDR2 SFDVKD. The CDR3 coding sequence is TGTGCCACCAGTGATCGAACCGGGACAGGGAACTATGGCTACACCTTC. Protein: CATSDRTGTGNYGYTF.

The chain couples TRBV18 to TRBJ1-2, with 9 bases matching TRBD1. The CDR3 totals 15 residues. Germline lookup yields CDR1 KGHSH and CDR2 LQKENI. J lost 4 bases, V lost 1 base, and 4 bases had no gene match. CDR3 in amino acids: CASSPLGTGSYGYTF. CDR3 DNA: TGTGCCAGCTCACCACTTGGGACAGGGAGCTATGGCTACACCTTC.

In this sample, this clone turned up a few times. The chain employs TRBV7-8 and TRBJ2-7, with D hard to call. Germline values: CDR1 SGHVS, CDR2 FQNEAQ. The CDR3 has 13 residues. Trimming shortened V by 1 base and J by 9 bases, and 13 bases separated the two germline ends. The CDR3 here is CASSLDPKVGQYF. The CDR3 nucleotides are TGTGCCAGCAGCTTAGATCCCAAGGTTGGGCAGTACTTC.

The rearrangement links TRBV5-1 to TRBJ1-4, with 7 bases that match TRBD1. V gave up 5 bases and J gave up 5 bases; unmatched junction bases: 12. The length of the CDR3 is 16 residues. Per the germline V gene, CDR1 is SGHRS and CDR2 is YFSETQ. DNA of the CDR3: TGCGCCAGCAGTCCGGTCCCGGGACAGACAAATGAAAAACTGTTTTTT. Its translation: CASSPVPGQTNEKLFF.

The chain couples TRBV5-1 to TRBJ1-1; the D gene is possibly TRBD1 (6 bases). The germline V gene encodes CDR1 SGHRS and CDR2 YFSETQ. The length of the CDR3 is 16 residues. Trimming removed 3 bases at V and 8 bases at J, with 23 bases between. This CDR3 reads CASSSDQIGGQTEAFF. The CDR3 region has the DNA TGCGCCAGCAGCTCCGATCAGATAGGGGGGCAGACCGAAGCTTTCTTT.

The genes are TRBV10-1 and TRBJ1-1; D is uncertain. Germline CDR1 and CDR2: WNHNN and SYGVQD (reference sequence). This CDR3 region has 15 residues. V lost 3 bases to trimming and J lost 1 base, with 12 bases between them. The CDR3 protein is CASSDGSLQNTEAFF. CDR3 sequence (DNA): TGCGCCAGCAGTGACGGTTCACTCCAGAACACTGAAGCTTTCTTT.

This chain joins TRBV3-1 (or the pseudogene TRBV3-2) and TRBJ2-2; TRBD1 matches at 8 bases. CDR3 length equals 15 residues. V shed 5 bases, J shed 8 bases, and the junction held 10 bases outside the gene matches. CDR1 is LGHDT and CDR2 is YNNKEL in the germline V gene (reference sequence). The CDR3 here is CASSTRTGIRGELFF. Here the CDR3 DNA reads TGTGCCAGCAGCACCCGGACAGGGATAAGAGGGGAGCTGTTTTTT.

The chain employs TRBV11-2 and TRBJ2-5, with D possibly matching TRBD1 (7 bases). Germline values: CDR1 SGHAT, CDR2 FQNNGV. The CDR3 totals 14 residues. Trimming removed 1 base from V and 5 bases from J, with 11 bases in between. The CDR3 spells CASSLAGGPETQYF. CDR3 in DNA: TGTGCCAGCAGCTTAGCAGGGGGGCCGGAGACCCAGTACTTC.